This T cell receptor beta chain was recorded in a study of Tregs in tolerant kidney transplant recipients. Study-level findings and limits: Findings come from small patient numbers and require larger validation. The most relevant donor-specific Treg TCRbeta repertoire apparently came from expansion with activated donor B cells.

Sequencing was performed with immunoSEQ multiplex PCR; in TCRdb, only in-frame clones are kept and a portion is missing. The sample shows 110,000 or so clones, 92% of them seen only once. Trimming took 0 bases from V and 8 from J; bases not matched to a gene: 12. The CDR3 contains 16 residues. Per germline, CDR1 SGHDN and CDR2 FVKESK. As regards this clone: Its target is not known.

Unstimulated regulatory T cells (CD4+CD25+CD127-), CD4+CD25- non-regulatory cells, CD4 and CD8 cells were FACS-sorted from thawed PBMCs. The rearrangement links TRBV14 to TRBJ1-2, with 7 bases fitting TRBD1. This clonotype was obtained from a human donor in good health. Sequencing input: CD4+ T cells from blood. DNA for the CDR3: TGTGCCAGCAGCCAAGATAGGCGGTACAGGGGTAGCGGCTACACCTTC. Its translation: CASSQDRRYRGSGYTF. The full variable domain, its missing parts supplied by reference TRBV14 and TRBJ1-2, is EAGVTQFPSHSVIEKGQTVTLRCDPISGHDNLYWYRRVMGKEIKFLLHFVKESKQDESGMPNNRFLAERTGGTYSTLKVQPAELEDSGVYFCASSQDRRYRGSGYTFGSGTRLTVV.